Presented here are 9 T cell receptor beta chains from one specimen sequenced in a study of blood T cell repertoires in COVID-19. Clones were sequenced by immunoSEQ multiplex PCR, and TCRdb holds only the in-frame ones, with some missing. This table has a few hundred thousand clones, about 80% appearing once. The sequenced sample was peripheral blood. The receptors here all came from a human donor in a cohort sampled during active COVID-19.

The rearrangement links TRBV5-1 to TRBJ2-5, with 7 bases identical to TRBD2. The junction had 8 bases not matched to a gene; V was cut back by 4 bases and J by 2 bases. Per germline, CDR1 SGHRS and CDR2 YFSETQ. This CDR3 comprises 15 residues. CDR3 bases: TGCGCCAGCAGCGGAACCGGGACTACTCAAGAGACCCAGTACTTC. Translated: CASSGTGTTQETQYF.

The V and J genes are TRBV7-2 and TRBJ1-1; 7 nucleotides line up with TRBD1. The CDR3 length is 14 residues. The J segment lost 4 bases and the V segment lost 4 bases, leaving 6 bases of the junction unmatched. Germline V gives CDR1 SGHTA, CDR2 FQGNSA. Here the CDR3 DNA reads TGTGCCAGCAGCTCCGGACAGGCGAGCACTGAAGCTTTCTTT. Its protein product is CASSSGQASTEAFF.

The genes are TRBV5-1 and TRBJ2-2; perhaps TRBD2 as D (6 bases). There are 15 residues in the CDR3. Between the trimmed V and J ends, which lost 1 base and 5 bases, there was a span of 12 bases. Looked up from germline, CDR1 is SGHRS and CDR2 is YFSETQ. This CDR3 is CASSLWGLPTGELFF. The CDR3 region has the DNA TGCGCCAGCAGCTTGTGGGGACTTCCTACCGGGGAGCTGTTTTTT.

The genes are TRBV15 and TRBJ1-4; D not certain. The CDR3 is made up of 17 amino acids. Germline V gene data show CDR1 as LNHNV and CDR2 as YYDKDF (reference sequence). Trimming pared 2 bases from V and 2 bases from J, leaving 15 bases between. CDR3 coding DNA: TGTGCCACCAGCAGATCTAATACCGGGTGGACTAATGAAAAACTGTTTTTT. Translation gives CATSRSNTGWTNEKLFF.

The CDR3 nucleotides read TGTGCCAGCAGTCGGGGGATTAGGAATCAGCCCCAGCATTTT. Translated, it gives CASSRGIRNQPQHF. The chain has TRBV28 and TRBJ1-5; maybe TRBD1 (5 bases). V gave up 5 bases and J gave up 4 bases, with 12 bases separating them. The CDR3 runs 14 residues. Per the germline V gene, CDR1 is MDHEN and CDR2 is SYDVKM.

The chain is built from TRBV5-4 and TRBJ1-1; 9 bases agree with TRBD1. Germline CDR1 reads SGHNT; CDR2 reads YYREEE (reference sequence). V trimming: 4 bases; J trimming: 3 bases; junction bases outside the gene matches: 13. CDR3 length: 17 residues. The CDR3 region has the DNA TGTGCCAGCAGCCTAATTAAAGGACAGGGGACCTACACTGAAGCTTTCTTT. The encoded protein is CASSLIKGQGTYTEAFF. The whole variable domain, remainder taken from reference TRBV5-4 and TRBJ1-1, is ETGVTQSPTHLIKTRGQQVTLRCSSQSGHNTVSWYQQALGQGPQFIFQYYREEENGRGNFPPRFSGLQFPNYSSELNVNALELDDSALYLCASSLIKGQGTYTEAFFGQGTRLTVV.

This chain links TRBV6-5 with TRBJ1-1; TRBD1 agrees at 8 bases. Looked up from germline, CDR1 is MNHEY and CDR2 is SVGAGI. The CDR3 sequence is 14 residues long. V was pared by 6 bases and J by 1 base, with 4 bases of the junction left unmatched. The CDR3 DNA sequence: TGTGCCAGCAGGTGGGGGACAGGGAACACTGAAGCTTTCTTT. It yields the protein CASRWGTGNTEAFF.

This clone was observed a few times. This CDR3 reads CASSLGGSLSSYEQYF. The CDR3 nucleotides are TGCGCCAGCAGCTTGGGCGGCAGCCTCTCCTCCTACGAGCAGTACTTC. V is TRBV5-1 and J is TRBJ2-7; D is unresolved. The germline V gene encodes CDR1 SGHRS and CDR2 YFSETQ. This CDR3 has 16 residues. V was clipped by 0 bases and J by 0 bases, with 13 bases between them.

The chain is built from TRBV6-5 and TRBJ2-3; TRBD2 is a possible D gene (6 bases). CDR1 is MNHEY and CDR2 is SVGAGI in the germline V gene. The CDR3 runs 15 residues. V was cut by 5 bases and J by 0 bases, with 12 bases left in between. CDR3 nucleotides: TGTGCCAGCAGTACTAGCTTCGCTAGCACAGATACGCAGTATTTT. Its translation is CASSTSFASTDTQYF.